This T cell receptor (beta chain) was sequenced during a study of identical twins. TCRdb reprocessed the 5' RACE reads with MiXCR, giving one entry per CDR3 protein. Of about 220,000 distinct CDR3 sequences listed, 7.5% were seen once; the top ten hold approximately 2%. This clonotype was observed at least ten times. CDR3 size: 14 residues. Germline lookup yields CDR1 SEHNR and CDR2 FQNEAQ (reference sequence). Trimming shortened V by 1 base and J by 3 bases, and 6 bases separated the two germline ends. The same specimen was also included in a second study, on yellow fever vaccine responses in identical twins.

The rearrangement links TRBV7-9 to TRBJ1-4; no clear D gene. The sample consisted of memory (CD45RO+) T cells sorted from blood. The sequence derives from a woman aged 18-30 years in good health. CDR3 DNA sequence: TGTGCCAGCAGCTTAGAGAAGGCTAATGAAAAACTGTTTTTT. Translation: CASSLEKANEKLFF. The complete variable domain, with remaining parts taken from reference TRBV7-9 and TRBJ1-4, reads DTGVSQNPRHKITKRGQNVTFRCDPISEHNRLYWYRQTLGQGPEFLTYFQNEAQLEKSRLLSDRFSAERPKGSFSTLEIQRTEQGDSAMYLCASSLEKANEKLFFGSGTQLSVL.